This T cell receptor beta chain emerged from a study of patients and donors after allogeneic stem cell transplantation. Each CDR3 protein is one row after TCRdb ran MiXCR on the RT-PCR reads. The sample yields about 150,000 distinct CDR3 sequences, 30% to 45% seen once. The CDR3 is 14 residues long. Per the germline V gene, CDR1 is SQVTM and CDR2 is ANQGSEA. J gave up 7 bases and V 2 bases, and 7 bases lay outside the gene matches. The V and J genes are TRBV29-1 and TRBJ1-4; TRBD1 agrees at 7 bases. The specimen sequenced was blood, either unsorted or a sorted T cell fraction (not recorded which). The clonotype comes from a human donor who was either an allogeneic HSCT recipient or a stem cell or donor lymphocyte infusion donor (not recorded which). It is not recorded whose cells these are; they may come from a transplant donor. CDR3 loop: CSVELRRDSEKLFF. CDR3 sequence (DNA): TGCAGCGTTGAACTTCGGAGGGACAGTGAAAAACTGTTTTTT. Full variable domain (outside the CDR3, taken from reference TRBV29-1 and TRBJ1-4): SAVISQKPSRDICQRGTSLTIQCQVDSQVTMMFWYRQQPGQSLTLIATANQGSEATYESGFVIDKFPISRPNLTFSTLTVSNMSPEDSSIYLCSVELRRDSEKLFFGSGTQLSVL.